This T cell receptor (beta chain) was observed in a study of regulatory T cells in long-lasting Graves disease. Broader study findings: There were preferences for TRBV28, TRBJ1-2 and TRBJ2-5 in persistent disease.

This CDR3 region has 15 residues. Germline trimming cut 1 base from V and 5 bases from J; bases unmatched to any gene: 6. The germline V gene has CDR1 SGHAT and CDR2 FQNNGV. A few counts support this clonotype. Its antigen is currently unknown. Regarding time point: persistent/refractory GD, antithyroid drugs over 5 years with positive TRAb. PBMCs were the source of the RNA used for TCR sequencing. Enrollment of patients was through an endocrinology department in Xi'an, China. Both iRepertoire HTBI primers and Arm-PCR of CDR3 regions were used to build the TCR beta libraries. TCRdb re-derived calls from the multiplex PCR reads in MiXCR, one entry per CDR3 protein. The sample yields about 660,000 distinct CDR3 sequences, 25% to 35% seen once.

The clonotype originates from a female donor with Graves disease. The sample in question was peripheral blood mononuclear cells (PBMCs), obtained when the disease was refractory, from a patient treated with antithyroid drugs. J is TRBJ2-7 and V is TRBV11-2; 9 bases align to TRBD2. Here the CDR3 reads CASSLGIAGVDEQYF. The CDR3, as DNA: TGTGCCAGCAGCTTAGGAATAGCGGGAGTCGACGAGCAGTACTTC.